The entry that follows covers one T cell receptor beta chain sequence. These data originate in a study of blood T cells in healthy people across ages. PCR was performed a second time for roughly 6 to 12 cycles using a sample-barcoded 5' primer and a J-beta primer mix. TCRdb reprocessed the 5' RACE reads via MiXCR and lists one record per CDR3 protein. The sample gives about 570,000 distinct CDR3 sequences, 27% of which show up once; about a fifth is in the top ten. The germline V gene encodes CDR1 SGHTA and CDR2 FQGNSA. Between the trimmed V and J ends, which lost 1 base and 7 bases, there was a span of 8 bases. The CDR3 runs 13 residues.

The sample consisted of blood. The TCR comes from a woman between 65 and 79 years old in good health. The chain couples TRBV7-2 to TRBJ1-3; the D is unclear. In nucleotides, the CDR3 is TGTGCCAGCAGCTTAGACCCGGGGAACACCATATATTTT. Its protein is CASSLDPGNTIYF.